Listed below are T cell receptor beta chains from one sample, sequenced in a study of T cell responses to AZD1222 COVID-19 vaccine. TCRdb's table, derived via immunoSEQ multiplex PCR, lists solely in-frame clones and lacks some. Of roughly 100,000 clones listed, about 90% are singletons. The material sequenced was peripheral blood, taken on day 0 of AZD1222 vaccination. Receptors were obtained from an adult in good health. CDR3s include the opening cysteine and the closing phenylalanine or tryptophan. The order of the fields is V gene, J gene, CDR3 protein.

V gene: TRBV28
J gene: TRBJ1-2
CDR3 protein: CASSSGPYGYTF

V gene: TRBV7-2
J gene: TRBJ1-2
CDR3 protein: CASSLDQAVYGYTF

V gene: TRBV7-2
J gene: TRBJ2-2
CDR3 protein: CASSVGQGATGELFF

V gene: TRBV9
J gene: TRBJ2-1
CDR3 protein: CASSDRQGYNEQFF

V gene: TRBV19
J gene: TRBJ2-7
CDR3 protein: CASSLRSGIPYEQYF

V gene: TRBV6-4
J gene: TRBJ1-2
CDR3 protein: CASRRVCGYTF

V gene: TRBV6-2/TRBV6-3
J gene: TRBJ2-7
CDR3 protein: CASSYRTSGGDEQYF

V gene: TRBV5-1
J gene: TRBJ1-1
CDR3 protein: CASSLTGGTEAFF

V gene: TRBV10-3
J gene: TRBJ2-5
CDR3 protein: CAISDRAETQYF

V gene: TRBV6-1
J gene: TRBJ1-5
CDR3 protein: CASSEPRGGQPQHF

V gene: TRBV7-3
J gene: TRBJ2-3
CDR3 protein: CASSPERPGTDTQYF

V gene: TRBV7-2
J gene: TRBJ1-1
CDR3 protein: CASSYRTGPNTEAFF

V gene: TRBV6-5
J gene: TRBJ2-7
CDR3 protein: CASSYSHTRAGEQYF

V gene: TRBV24-1
J gene: TRBJ2-3
CDR3 protein: CATSDTRASERQYF

V gene: TRBV19
J gene: TRBJ1-4
CDR3 protein: CASSREAIDEKLFF

V gene: TRBV11-1
J gene: TRBJ2-3
CDR3 protein: CASSSGTATDTQYF

V gene: TRBV7-9
J gene: TRBJ2-5
CDR3 protein: CASSPGQLQETQYF

V gene: TRBV3-1/TRBV3-2
J gene: TRBJ1-3
CDR3 protein: CASSQSPPGISGNTIYF

V gene: TRBV24-1
J gene: TRBJ2-5
CDR3 protein: CATSDSPGQGGLATQYF

V gene: TRBV6-6
J gene: TRBJ1-2
CDR3 protein: CASSYGQGANYGYTF

V gene: TRBV19
J gene: TRBJ1-3
CDR3 protein: CASSIGGGSGNTIYF

V gene: TRBV5-1
J gene: TRBJ1-5
CDR3 protein: CASSLDNPGNQPQHF

V gene: TRBV6-5
J gene: TRBJ1-6
CDR3 protein: CASSYSGQPYNSPLHF

V gene: TRBV5-3
J gene: TRBJ2-7
CDR3 protein: CARSWDRLYEQYF

V gene: TRBV11-3
J gene: TRBJ1-1
CDR3 protein: CARTSWGRVCSRDMNTEAFF

V gene: TRBV4-3
J gene: TRBJ1-3
CDR3 protein: CASSQSSGNTIYF

V gene: TRBV27
J gene: TRBJ2-6
CDR3 protein: CASSLSMRGSGANVLTF

V gene: TRBV7-8
J gene: TRBJ1-6
CDR3 protein: CASSLQGVTYNSPLHF

V gene: TRBV2
J gene: TRBJ1-6
CDR3 protein: CASSERDSRDSPLHF

V gene: TRBV6-2/TRBV6-3
J gene: TRBJ2-2
CDR3 protein: CASSDILAGGHDGELFF

V gene: TRBV28
J gene: TRBJ2-7
CDR3 protein: CASSSPTRGTTYEQYF

V gene: TRBV19
J gene: TRBJ1-1
CDR3 protein: CASHPLPSGLKDTEAFF

V gene: TRBV5-1
J gene: TRBJ2-6
CDR3 protein: CASSLGADGSGANVLTF

V gene: TRBV20-1
J gene: TRBJ2-1
CDR3 protein: CSASQTAGQGLFF

V gene: TRBV24-1
J gene: TRBJ2-2
CDR3 protein: CATSDFRQGDTGELFF

V gene: TRBV28
J gene: TRBJ2-1
CDR3 protein: CASSLTGAGNEQFF

V gene: TRBV7-2
J gene: TRBJ2-7
CDR3 protein: CASSSDPSYEQYF

V gene: TRBV2
J gene: TRBJ1-2
CDR3 protein: CASSESAAATGYTF

V gene: TRBV3-1/TRBV3-2
J gene: TRBJ2-7
CDR3 protein: CASSQNLAGASYEQYF

V gene: TRBV12-3/TRBV12-4
J gene: TRBJ1-1
CDR3 protein: CASSQHGRTEAFF

V gene: TRBV7-3
J gene: TRBJ1-2
CDR3 protein: CASSPNRDTDGYTF

V gene: TRBV7-8
J gene: TRBJ2-7
CDR3 protein: CASSPTDRDHEQYF

V gene: TRBV28
J gene: TRBJ1-1
CDR3 protein: CASATVLNTEAFF